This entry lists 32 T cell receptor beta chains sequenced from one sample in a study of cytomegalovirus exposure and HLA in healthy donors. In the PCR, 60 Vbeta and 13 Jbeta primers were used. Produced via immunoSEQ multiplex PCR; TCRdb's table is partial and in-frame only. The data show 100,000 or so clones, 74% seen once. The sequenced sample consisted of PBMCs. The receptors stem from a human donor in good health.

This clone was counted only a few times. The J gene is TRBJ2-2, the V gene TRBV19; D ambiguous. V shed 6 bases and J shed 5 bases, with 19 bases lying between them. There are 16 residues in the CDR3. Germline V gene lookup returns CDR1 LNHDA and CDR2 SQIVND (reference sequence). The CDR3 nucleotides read TGTGCCAGTAGGGCCTTTTCAGGTAGTCAAACCGGGGAGCTGTTTTTT. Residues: CASRAFSGSQTGELFF.

CDR3 loop: CASSRQPSGSSYNEQFF. The CDR3 DNA follows: TGCGCCAGCAGCCGCCAGCCCAGCGGAAGCTCCTACAATGAGCAGTTCTTC. The chain links TRBV4-1 to TRBJ2-1, with D maybe TRBD2 (5 bases). The CDR3 extends over 17 amino acids. Germline CDR1 is MGHRA and CDR2 is YSYEKL. Trimming took 4 bases from V and 0 from J, leaving 16 bases between them.

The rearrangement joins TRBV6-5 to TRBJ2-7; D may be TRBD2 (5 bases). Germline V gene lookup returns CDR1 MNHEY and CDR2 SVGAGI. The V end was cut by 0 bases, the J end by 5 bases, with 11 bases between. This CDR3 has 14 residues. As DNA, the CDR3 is TGTGCCAGCAGTTACTCGGAGGATACGAACGAGCAGTACTTC. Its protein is CASSYSEDTNEQYF.

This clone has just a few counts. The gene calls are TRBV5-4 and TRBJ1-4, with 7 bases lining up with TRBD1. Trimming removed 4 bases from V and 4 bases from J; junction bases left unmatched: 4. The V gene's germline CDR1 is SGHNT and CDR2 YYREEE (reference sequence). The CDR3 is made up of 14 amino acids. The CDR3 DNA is TGTGCCAGCAGCGATGACAGGGTTAATGAAAAACTGTTTTTT. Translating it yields CASSDDRVNEKLFF. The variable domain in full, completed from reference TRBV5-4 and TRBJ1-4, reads ETGVTQSPTHLIKTRGQQVTLRCSSQSGHNTVSWYQQALGQGPQFIFQYYREEENGRGNFPPRFSGLQFPNYSSELNVNALELDDSALYLCASSDDRVNEKLFFGSGTQLSVL.

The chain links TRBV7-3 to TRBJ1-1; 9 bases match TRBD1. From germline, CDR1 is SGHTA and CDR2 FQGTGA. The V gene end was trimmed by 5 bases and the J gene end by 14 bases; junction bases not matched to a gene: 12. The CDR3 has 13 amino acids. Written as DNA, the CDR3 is TGTGCCAGCAGCCTGGACGGACAGGGGCTTGGGTTCTTT. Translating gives CASSLDGQGLGFF.

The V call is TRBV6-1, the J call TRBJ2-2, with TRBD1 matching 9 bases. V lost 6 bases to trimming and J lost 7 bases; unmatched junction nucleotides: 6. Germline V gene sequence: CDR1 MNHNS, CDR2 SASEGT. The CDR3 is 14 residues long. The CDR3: CASSPGTGFGELFF. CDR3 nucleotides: TGTGCCAGCAGCCCCGGGACAGGGTTCGGGGAGCTGTTTTTT.

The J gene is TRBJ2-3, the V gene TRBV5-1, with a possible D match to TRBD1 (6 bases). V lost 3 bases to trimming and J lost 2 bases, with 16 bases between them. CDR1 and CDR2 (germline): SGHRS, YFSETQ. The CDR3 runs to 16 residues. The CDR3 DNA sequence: TGCGCCAGCAGCTCGATCAGGGGACGTTCCACAGATACGCAGTATTTT. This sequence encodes CASSSIRGRSTDTQYF.

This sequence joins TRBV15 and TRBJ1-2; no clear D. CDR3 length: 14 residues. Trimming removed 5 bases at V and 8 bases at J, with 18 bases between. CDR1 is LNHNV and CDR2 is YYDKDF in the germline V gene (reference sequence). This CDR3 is CATSPAGSFSGYTF. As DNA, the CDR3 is TGTGCCACCAGCCCAGCTGGGAGTTTCAGCGGCTACACCTTC.

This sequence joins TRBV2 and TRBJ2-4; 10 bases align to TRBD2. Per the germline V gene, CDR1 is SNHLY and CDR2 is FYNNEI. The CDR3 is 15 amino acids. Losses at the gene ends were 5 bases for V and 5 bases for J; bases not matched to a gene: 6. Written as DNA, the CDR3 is TGTGCCAGCAGTTATCTAGCGGGAGTGGAAAACATTCAGTACTTC. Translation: CASSYLAGVENIQYF.

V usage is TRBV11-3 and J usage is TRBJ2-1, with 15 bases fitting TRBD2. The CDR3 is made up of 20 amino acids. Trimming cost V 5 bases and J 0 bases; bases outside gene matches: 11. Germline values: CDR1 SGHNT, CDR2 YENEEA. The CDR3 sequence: CASSPGLAGGSSSSYNEQFF. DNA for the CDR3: TGTGCCAGCAGCCCGGGACTAGCGGGAGGATCAAGCAGCTCCTACAATGAGCAGTTCTTC.

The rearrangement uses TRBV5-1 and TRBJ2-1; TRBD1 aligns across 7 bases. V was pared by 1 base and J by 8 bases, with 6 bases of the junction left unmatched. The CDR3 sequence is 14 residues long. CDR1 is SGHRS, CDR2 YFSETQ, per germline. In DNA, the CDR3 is TGCGCCAGCAGCTTGACGGGGCAGGGGGATGAGCAGTTCTTC. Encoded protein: CASSLTGQGDEQFF.

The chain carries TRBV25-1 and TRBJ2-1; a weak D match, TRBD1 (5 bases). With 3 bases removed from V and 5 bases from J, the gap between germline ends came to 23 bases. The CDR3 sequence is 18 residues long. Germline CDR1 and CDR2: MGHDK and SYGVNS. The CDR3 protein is CASSDIPHTGFGDNEQFF. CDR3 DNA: TGTGCCAGCAGTGATATCCCTCACACAGGCTTTGGGGACAATGAGCAGTTCTTC.

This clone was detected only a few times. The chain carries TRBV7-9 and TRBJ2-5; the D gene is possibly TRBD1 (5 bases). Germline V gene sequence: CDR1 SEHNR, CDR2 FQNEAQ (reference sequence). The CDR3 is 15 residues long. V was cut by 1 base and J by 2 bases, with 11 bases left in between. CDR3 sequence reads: CASSLVRTPQETQYF. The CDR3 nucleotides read TGTGCCAGCAGCTTAGTACGGACACCACAAGAGACCCAGTACTTC.

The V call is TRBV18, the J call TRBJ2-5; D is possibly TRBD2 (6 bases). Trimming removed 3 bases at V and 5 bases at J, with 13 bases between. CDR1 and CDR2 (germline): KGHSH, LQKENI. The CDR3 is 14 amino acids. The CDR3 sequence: CASSPRTGRETQYF. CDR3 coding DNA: TGTGCCAGCTCACCCCGTACGGGGAGGGAGACCCAGTACTTC.

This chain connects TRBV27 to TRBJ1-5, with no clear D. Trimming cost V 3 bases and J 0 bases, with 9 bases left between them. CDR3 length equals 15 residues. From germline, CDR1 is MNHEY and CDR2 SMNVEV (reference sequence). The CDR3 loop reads CASSFAGVSNQPQHF. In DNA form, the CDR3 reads TGTGCCAGCAGTTTCGCGGGTGTTAGCAATCAGCCCCAGCATTTT.

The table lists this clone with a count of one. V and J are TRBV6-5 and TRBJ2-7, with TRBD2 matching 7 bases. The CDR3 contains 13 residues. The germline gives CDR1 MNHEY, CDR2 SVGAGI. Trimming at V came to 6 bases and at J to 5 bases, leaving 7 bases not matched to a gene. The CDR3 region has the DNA TGTGCCAGCAGAGCGACTAGCTGGCACGAGCAGTACTTC. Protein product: CASRATSWHEQYF.

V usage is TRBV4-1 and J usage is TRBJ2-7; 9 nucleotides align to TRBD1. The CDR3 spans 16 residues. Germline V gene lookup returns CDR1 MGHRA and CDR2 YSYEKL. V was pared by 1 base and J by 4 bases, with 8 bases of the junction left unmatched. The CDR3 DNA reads TGCGCCAGCAGCCAAGTGGACAGGGGCGGCAGGTACGAGCAGTACTTC. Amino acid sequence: CASSQVDRGGRYEQYF.

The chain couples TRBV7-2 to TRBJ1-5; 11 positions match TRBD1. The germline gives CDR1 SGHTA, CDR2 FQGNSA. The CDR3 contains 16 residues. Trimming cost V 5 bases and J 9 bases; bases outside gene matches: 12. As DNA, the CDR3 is TGTGCCAGCAGCATTATGGGACAGGGGGTCGGTCGGCCCCAGCATTTT. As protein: CASSIMGQGVGRPQHF.

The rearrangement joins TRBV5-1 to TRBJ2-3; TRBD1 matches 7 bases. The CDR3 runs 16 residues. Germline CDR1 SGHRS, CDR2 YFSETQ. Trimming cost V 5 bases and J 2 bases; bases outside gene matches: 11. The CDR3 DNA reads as TGCGCCAGCAGTGACAGGGCTCCTCCGATCACAGATACGCAGTATTTT. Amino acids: CASSDRAPPITDTQYF.

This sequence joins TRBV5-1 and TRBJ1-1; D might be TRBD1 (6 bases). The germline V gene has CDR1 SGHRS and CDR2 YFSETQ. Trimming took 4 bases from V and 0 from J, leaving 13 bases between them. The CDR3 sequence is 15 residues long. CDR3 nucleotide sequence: TGCGCCAGCAGCCCGGGGACAAATCTGAACACTGAAGCTTTCTTT. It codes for CASSPGTNLNTEAFF.

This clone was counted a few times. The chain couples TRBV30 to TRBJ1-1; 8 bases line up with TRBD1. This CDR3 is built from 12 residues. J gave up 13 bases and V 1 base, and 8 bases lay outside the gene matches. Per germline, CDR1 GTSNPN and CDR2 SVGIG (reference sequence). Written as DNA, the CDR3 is TGTGCCTGGAGTGACCAGGACAGGGTGGGTTTCTTT. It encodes CAWSDQDRVGFF. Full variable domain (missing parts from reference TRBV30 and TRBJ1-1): SQTIHQWPATLVQPVGSPLSLECTVEGTSNPNLYWYRQAAGRGLQLLFYSVGIGQISSEVPQNLSASRPQDRQFILSSKKLLLSDSGFYLCAWSDQDRVGFFGQGTRLTVV.

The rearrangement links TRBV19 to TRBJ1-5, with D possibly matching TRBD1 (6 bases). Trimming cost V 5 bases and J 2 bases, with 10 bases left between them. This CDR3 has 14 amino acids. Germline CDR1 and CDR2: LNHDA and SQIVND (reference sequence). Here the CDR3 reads CASSSTGRNQPQHF. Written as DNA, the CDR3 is TGTGCCAGTAGTTCGACAGGACGCAATCAGCCCCAGCATTTT.

CDR3 amino acids: CASRSQGGLNTEAFF. CDR3 coding DNA: TGTGCCAGCAGATCGCAAGGGGGTCTAAACACTGAAGCTTTCTTT. V and J are TRBV2 and TRBJ1-1; possible D gene TRBD1, 6 bases. V was cut by 6 bases and J by 2 bases, with 16 bases left in between. Looked up from germline, CDR1 is SNHLY and CDR2 is FYNNEI. The length of the CDR3 is 15 residues.

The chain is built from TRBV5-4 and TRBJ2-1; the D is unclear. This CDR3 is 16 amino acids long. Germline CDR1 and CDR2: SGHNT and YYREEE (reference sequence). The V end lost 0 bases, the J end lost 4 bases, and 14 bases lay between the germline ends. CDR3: CASSLGLTGFYNEQFF. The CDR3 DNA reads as TGTGCCAGCAGCTTGGGACTGACCGGATTTTACAATGAGCAGTTCTTC.

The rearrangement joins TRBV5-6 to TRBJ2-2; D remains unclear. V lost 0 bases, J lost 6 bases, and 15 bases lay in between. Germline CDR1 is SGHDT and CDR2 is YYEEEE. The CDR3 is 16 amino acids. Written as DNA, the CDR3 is TGTGCCAGCAGCTTGGAAGCCGCTGATCCGGCCGGGGAGCTGTTTTTT. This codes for CASSLEAADPAGELFF.

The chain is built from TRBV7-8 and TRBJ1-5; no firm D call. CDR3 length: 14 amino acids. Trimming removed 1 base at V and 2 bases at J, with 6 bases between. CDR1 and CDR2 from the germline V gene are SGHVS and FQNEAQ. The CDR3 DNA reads TGTGCCAGCAGCTTAGGGCGGCGCAATCAGCCCCAGCATTTT. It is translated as CASSLGRRNQPQHF.

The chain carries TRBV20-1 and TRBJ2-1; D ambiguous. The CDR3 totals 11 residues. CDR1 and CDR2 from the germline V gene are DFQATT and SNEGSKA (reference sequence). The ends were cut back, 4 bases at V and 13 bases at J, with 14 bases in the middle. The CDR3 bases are TGCAGTGCTAAGCTGGGCCCGACCCAGTTCTTC. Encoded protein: CSAKLGPTQFF.

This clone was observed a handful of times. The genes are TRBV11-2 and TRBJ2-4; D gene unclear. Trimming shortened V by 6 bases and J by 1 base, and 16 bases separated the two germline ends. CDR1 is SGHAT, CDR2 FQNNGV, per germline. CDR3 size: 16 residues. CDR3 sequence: CASRQALRSAKNIQYF. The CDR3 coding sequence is TGTGCCAGCAGGCAGGCCCTACGAAGCGCCAAAAACATTCAGTACTTC.

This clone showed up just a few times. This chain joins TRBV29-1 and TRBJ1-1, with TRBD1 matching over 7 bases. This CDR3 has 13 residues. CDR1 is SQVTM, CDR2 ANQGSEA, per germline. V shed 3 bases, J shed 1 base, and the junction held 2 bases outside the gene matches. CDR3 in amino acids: CSVDPGGNTEAFF. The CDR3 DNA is TGCAGCGTTGATCCAGGGGGGAACACTGAAGCTTTCTTT.

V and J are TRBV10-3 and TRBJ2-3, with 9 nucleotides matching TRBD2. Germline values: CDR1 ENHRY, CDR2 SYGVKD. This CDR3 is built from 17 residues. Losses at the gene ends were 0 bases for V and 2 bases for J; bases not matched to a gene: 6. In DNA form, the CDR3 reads TGTGCCATCAGTGAGTCGATCGCTAGCGGGGACACAGATACGCAGTATTTT. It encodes CAISESIASGDTDTQYF.

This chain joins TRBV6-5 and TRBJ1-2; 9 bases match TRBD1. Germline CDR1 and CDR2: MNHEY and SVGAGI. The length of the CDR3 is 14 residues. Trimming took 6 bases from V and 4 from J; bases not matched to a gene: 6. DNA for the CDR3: TGTGCCAGCAGAACACAGGGGGCCCTCTATGGCTACACCTTC. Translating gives CASRTQGALYGYTF.

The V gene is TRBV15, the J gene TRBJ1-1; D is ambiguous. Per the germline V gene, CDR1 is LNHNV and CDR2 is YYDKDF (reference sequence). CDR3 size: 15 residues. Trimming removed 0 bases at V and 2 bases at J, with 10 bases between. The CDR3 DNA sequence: TGTGCCACCAGCAGAGATAATTCAGGTAACACTGAAGCTTTCTTT. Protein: CATSRDNSGNTEAFF.